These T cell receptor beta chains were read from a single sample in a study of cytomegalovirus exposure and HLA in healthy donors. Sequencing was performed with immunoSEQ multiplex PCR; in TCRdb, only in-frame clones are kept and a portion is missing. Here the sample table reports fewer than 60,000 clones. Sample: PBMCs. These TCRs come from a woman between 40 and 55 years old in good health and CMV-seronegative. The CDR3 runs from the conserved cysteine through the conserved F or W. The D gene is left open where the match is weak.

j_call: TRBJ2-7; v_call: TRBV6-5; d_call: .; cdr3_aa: CASSYQRVPAYEQYF; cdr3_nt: TGTGCCAGCAGTTACCAGCGGGTTCCTGCCTACGAGCAGTACTTC
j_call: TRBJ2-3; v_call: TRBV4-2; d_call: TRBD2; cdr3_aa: CASSLTLAGATDTQYF; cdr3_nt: TGTGCCAGCAGCCTAACACTAGCGGGGGCCACAGATACGCAGTATTTT
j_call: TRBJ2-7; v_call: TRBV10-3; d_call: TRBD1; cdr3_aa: CAIESGPGGGEQYF; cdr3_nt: TGTGCCATCGAATCCGGGCCAGGGGGTGGGGAGCAGTACTTC
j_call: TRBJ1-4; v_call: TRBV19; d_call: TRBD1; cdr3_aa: CATAGTGGEKLFF; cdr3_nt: TGTGCCACTGCCGGGACAGGGGGTGAAAAACTGTTTTTT
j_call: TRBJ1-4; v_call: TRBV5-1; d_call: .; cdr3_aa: CASSLGQGEKLFF; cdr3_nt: TGCGCCAGCAGCTTGGGGCAGGGAGAAAAACTGTTTTTT
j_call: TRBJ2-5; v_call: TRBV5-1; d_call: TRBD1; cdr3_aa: CASRGTGGSETQYF; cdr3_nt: TGCGCCAGCAGGGGGACAGGGGGCTCAGAGACCCAGTACTTC
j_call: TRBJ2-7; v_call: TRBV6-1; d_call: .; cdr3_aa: CASSEMGRSLYEQYF; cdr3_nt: TGTGCCAGCAGTGAAATGGGGAGGAGTCTCTACGAGCAGTACTTC
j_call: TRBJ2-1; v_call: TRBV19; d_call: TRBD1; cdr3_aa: CASRGTGDHNEQFF; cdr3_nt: TGTGCCAGTAGGGGGACAGGGGACCACAATGAGCAGTTCTTC
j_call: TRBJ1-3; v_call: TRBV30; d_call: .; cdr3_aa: CAWSQRSSGNTIYF; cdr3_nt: TGTGCCTGGAGTCAACGGAGCTCTGGAAACACCATATATTTT
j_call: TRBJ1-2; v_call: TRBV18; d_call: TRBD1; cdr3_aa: CASSPGQGEGGYGYTF; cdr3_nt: TGTGCCAGCTCACCCGGGCAGGGGGAAGGCGGGTATGGCTACACCTTC
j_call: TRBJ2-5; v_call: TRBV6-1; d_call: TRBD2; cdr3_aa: CASSELPGASGKETQYF; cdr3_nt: TGTGCCAGCAGTGAATTGCCCGGGGCTAGCGGGAAAGAGACCCAGTACTTC
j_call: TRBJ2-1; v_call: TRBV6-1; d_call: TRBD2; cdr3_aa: CASSEAVGTSILDEQFF; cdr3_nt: TGTGCCAGCAGTGAAGCTGTCGGGACTAGCATCTTAGATGAGCAGTTCTTC
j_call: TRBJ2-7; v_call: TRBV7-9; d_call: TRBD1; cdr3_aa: CASSLAGQGYEQYF; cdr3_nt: TGTGCCAGCAGCTTAGCGGGACAGGGCTACGAGCAGTACTTC
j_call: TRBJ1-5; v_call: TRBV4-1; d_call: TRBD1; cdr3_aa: CASSQDSGRGDSQPQHF; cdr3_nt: TGCGCCAGCAGCCAAGATTCCGGCAGGGGGGACAGTCAGCCCCAGCATTTT
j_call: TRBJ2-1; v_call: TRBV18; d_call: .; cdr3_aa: CASSPSTDNYNEQFF; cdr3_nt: TGTGCCAGCTCACCAAGCACAGATAACTACAATGAGCAGTTCTTC
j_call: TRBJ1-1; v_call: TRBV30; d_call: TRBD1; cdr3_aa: CAWTQGVTEAFF; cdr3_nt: TGTGCCTGGACTCAGGGGGTCACTGAAGCTTTCTTT
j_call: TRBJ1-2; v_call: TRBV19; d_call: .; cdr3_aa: CASTTSQGIGDYGYTF; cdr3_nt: TGTGCCAGTACCACTTCCCAGGGAATTGGTGACTATGGCTACACCTTC
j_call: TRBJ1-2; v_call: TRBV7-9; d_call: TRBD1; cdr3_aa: CASSPPQGGGYTF; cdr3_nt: TGTGCTAGCAGCCCGCCCCAGGGGGGAGGCTACACCTTC
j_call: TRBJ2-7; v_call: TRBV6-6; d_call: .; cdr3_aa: CASSIRTGTRGYEQYF; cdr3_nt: TGTGCCAGCAGTATAAGAACCGGGACAAGGGGGTACGAGCAGTACTTC
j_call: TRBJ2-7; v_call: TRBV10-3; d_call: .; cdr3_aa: CAITADSSYEQYF; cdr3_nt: TGTGCCATCACCGCCGACAGTTCCTACGAGCAGTACTTC
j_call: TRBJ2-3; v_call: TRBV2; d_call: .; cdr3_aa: CASSAWGTYSTDTQYF; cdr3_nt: TGTGCCAGCAGTGCCTGGGGGACATACAGCACAGATACGCAGTATTTT
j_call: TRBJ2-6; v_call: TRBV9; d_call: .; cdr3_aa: CASSVATGYSGANVLTF; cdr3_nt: TGTGCCAGCAGCGTAGCTACGGGGTACTCTGGGGCCAACGTCCTGACTTTC
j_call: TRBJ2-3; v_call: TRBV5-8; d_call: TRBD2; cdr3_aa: CASSSSRGGGAPHTDTQYF; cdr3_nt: TGTGCCAGCAGCTCCTCGAGGGGCGGGGGGGCCCCCCACACAGATACGCAGTATTTT
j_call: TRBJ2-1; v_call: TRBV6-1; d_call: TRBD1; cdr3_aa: CASSGDRGTYNEQFF; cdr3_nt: TGTGCCAGCAGCGGAGACAGGGGAACCTACAATGAGCAGTTCTTC
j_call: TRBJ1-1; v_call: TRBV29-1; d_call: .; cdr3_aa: CSSGDTNTEAFF; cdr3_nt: TGCAGCTCCGGGGACACTAACACTGAAGCTTTCTTT
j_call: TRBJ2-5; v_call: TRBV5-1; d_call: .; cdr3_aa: CASSPDTVGETQYF; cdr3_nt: TGCGCCAGCAGCCCGGACACGGTGGGGGAGACCCAGTACTTC
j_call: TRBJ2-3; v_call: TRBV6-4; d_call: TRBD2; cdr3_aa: CASSEGLAADTQYF; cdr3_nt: TGTGCCAGCAGTGAGGGTCTAGCGGCAGATACGCAGTATTTT
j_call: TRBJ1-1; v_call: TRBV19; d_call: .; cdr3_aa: CASSIIGRDVNLFMNTEAFF; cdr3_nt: TGTGCCAGTAGTATTATAGGCAGGGATGTTAATCTGTTCATGAACACTGAAGCTTTCTTT
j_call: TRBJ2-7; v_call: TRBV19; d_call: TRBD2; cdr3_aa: CASSITSGRYEQYF; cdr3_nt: TGTGCCAGTAGTATTACTAGCGGGAGGTACGAGCAGTACTTC
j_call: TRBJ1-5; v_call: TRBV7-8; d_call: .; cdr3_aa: CASSPQGIGQPQHF; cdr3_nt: TGTGCCAGCAGCCCACAGGGCATCGGACAGCCCCAGCATTTT
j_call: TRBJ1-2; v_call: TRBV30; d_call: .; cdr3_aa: CAWSVNSINYGYTF; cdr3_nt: TGTGCCTGGAGTGTGAACAGCATTAACTATGGCTACACCTTC
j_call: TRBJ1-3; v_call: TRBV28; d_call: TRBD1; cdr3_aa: CASTSGQGANTIYF; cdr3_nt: TGTGCCAGCACCTCAGGACAGGGGGCAAACACCATATATTTT
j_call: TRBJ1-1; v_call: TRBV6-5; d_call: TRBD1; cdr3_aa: CASSAIDRGNTEAFF; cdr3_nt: TGTGCCAGCAGTGCTATCGACAGGGGTAACACTGAAGCTTTCTTT
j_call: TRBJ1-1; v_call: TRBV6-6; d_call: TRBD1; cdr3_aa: CATSDRGPENTEAFF; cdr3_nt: TGTGCCACCTCGGACAGGGGGCCTGAGAACACTGAAGCTTTCTTT
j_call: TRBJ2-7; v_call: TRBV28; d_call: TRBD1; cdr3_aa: CASRPTGGYEQYF; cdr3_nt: TGTGCCAGCAGACCGACAGGGGGCTACGAGCAGTACTTC
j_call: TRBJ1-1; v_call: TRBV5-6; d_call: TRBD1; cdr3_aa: CASSDDRVNTEAFF; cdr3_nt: TGTGCCAGCAGCGATGACAGGGTGAACACTGAAGCTTTCTTT
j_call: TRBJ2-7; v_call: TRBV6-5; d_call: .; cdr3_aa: CASSRTRSLSYEQYF; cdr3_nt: TGTGCCAGCAGTAGGACAAGGTCGTTATCCTACGAGCAGTACTTC
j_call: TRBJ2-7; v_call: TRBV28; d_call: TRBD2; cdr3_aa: CATRTSSYEQYF; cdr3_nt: TGTGCCACTCGGACTAGCTCTTACGAGCAGTACTTC
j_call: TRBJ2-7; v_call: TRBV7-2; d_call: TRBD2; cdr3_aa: CASSLVLAGGREQYF; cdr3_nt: TGTGCCAGCAGCTTAGTTCTAGCGGGAGGGCGGGAGCAGTACTTC
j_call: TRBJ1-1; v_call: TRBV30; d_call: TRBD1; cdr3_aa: CAWSVPQGGGLNTEAFF; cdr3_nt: TGTGCCTGGAGTGTACCACAGGGGGGGGGATTGAACACTGAAGCTTTCTTT
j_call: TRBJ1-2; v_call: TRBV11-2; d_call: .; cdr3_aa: CASSSNGGGYGYTF; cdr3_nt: TGTGCCAGCAGCTCAAATGGGGGCGGCTATGGCTACACCTTC
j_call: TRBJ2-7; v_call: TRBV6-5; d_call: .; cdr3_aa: CASSYSRPDTYEQYF; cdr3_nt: TGTGCCAGCAGTTACAGTCGACCCGACACCTACGAGCAGTACTTC
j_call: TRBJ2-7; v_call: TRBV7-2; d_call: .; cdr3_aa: CASSLNLRGWEQYF; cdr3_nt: TGTGCCAGCAGCTTAAACCTACGGGGGTGGGAGCAGTACTTC
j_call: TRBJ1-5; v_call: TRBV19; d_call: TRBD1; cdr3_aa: CATAGTVDQPQHF; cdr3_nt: TGTGCCACTGCGGGGACAGTGGATCAGCCCCAGCATTTT
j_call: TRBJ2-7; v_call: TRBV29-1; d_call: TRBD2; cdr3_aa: CSVTGTSGRRSYEQYF; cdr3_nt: TGCAGCGTTACCGGGACTAGCGGGCGACGCTCCTACGAGCAGTACTTC
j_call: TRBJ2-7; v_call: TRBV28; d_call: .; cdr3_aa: CASSPLPAYYEQYF; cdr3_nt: TGTGCCAGCAGTCCGTTGCCAGCGTACTACGAGCAGTACTTC
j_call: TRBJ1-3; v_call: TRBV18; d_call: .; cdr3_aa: CASSQGVGNTIYF; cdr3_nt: TGTGCCAGCTCGCAAGGGGTCGGAAACACCATATATTTT
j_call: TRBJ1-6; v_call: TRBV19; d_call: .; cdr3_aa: CASHRDNSPLHF; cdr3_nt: TGTGCCAGCCACAGGGATAATTCACCCCTCCACTTT
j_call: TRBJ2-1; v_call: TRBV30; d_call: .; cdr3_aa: CAWSGMDRGIYYNEQFF; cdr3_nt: TGTGCCTGGAGTGGCATGGATAGGGGGATATACTACAATGAGCAGTTCTTC
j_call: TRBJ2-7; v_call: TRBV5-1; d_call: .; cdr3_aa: CASSLAQAPYEQYF; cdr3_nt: TGCGCCAGCAGCTTGGCGCAAGCTCCCTACGAGCAGTACTTC
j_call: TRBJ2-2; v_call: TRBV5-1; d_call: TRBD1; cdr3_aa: CASSLPGQGIRELFF; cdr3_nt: TGCGCCAGCAGCTTACCGGGACAGGGGATCCGGGAGCTGTTTTTT
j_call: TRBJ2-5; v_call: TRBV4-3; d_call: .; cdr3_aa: CASRGPNQETQYF; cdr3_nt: TGCGCCAGCAGGGGGCCGAACCAAGAGACCCAGTACTTC
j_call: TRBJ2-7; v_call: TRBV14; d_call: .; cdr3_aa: CASSQGQGGSYEQYF; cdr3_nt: TGTGCCAGCAGCCAGGGTCAGGGGGGCTCCTACGAGCAGTACTTC
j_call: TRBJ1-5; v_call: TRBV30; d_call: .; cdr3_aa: CAWSLQEHQPQHF; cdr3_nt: TGTGCCTGGAGTCTGCAGGAACATCAGCCCCAGCATTTT
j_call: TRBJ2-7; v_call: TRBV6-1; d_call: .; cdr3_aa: CASSAAPPVGGRESEQYF; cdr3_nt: TGTGCCAGCAGTGCCGCGCCGCCAGTTGGGGGCCGAGAGTCCGAGCAGTACTTC